Sequencing of this T cell receptor beta chain was carried out in a study of blood T cell repertoires in COVID-19. Whole-study context: The United States, Italy and Spain were the sources of the acute and convalescent COVID-19 samples. Nucleic acid was either cDNA or gDNA, and it came from T cells, B-cell-depleted T cells, or PBMCs.

V was cut by 0 bases and J by 6 bases, with 6 bases left in between. The CDR3 extends over 13 amino acids. Per the germline V gene, CDR1 is SGHRS and CDR2 is YFSETQ. Some clones are missing from TCRdb's copy, which holds only in-frame ones; the method was immunoSEQ multiplex PCR. The top ten clones hold 4.5% of a sample with more than 90,000 clones, approximately 86% of them seen once. V gene TRBV5-1 combines with J gene TRBJ2-2; no reliable D call. Sequences were obtained from peripheral blood. The receptor was isolated from a man aged 35-49 years with acute or convalescent COVID-19. The chain's CDR3 is CASSLVQSGELFF. The CDR3 bases are TGCGCCAGCAGCTTGGTCCAGTCCGGGGAGCTGTTTTTT.